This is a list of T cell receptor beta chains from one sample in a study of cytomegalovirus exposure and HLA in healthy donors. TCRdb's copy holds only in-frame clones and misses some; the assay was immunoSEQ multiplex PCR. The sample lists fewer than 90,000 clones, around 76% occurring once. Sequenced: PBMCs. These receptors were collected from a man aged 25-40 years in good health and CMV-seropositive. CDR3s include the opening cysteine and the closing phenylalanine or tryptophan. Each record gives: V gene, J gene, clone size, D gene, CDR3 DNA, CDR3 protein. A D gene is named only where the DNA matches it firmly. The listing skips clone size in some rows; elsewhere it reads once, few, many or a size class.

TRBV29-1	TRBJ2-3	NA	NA	TGCAGCGTTGGGGGGCTTTCCTCCACAGATACGCAGTATTTT	CSVGGLSSTDTQYF
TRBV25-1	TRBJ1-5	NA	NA	TGTGCCAGCAGTCAACCGGGGAGGGAGCAGCCCCAGCATTTT	CASSQPGREQPQHF
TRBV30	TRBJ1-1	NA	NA	TGTGCCTGGGGAGCGAACACTGAAGCTTTCTTT	CAWGANTEAFF
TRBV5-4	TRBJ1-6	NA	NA	TGTGCCAGCAGCTTGCGTCCCCCGGAGAGCTCCTATAATTCACCCCTCCACTTT	CASSLRPPESSYNSPLHF
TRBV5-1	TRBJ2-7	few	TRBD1	TGCGCCAGCAGCTTGGACAGGGGGTCTTTTGAGCAGTACTTC	CASSLDRGSFEQYF
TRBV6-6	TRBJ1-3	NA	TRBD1	TGTGCCAGCAGTTACTCCGGACAGGATGGAAACACCATATATTTT	CASSYSGQDGNTIYF
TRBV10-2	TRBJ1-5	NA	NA	TGCGCCAGCAGTGATTTGAAGGGGGGGGGTTATAGCAATCAGCCCCAGCATTTT	CASSDLKGGGYSNQPQHF
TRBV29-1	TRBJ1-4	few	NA	TGCAGCGTCCAGCTCCCCTCGGGGGAAAAACTGTTTTTT	CSVQLPSGEKLFF
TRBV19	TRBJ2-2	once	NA	TGTGCCTCCCAGGGCGCGATAAGGAACACCGGGGAGCTGTTTTTT	CASQGAIRNTGELFF
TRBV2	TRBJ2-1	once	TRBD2	TGTGCCAGCGAGGGGGCTGCTAGCGGGGGCAACAATGAGCAGTTCTTC	CASEGAASGGNNEQFF